This TCR beta chain is drawn from a study of cytomegalovirus exposure and HLA in healthy donors. Study-wide points: Diagnosis of cytomegalovirus status made by the classifier reportedly showed high specificity and sensitivity. Testing in vitro showed a few CMV-associated chains specific for CMV antigens.

This table comes from immunoSEQ multiplex PCR, and its TCRdb copy is limited to in-frame clones, with some not included. The table shows approximately 170,000 clones, with approximately 80% occurring only once. This clone is a singleton in its sample. The antigen is undetermined. The donors were in the roughly 130-subject validation cohort, distinct from the approximately 670-subject first cohort. The clonotype comes from a man aged 25-45 years in good health and CMV-seropositive. Sequencing was done on a sample of PBMCs.

DNA for the CDR3: TGCAGCGTTGTAGAGACAGGAACCAAAAACATTCAGTACTTC. Its translation: CSVVETGTKNIQYF. The V and J genes are TRBV29-1 and TRBJ2-4, with a tentative D call TRBD1 (6 bases). Germline V gene lookup returns CDR1 SQVTM and CDR2 ANQGSEA. The CDR3 has 14 amino acids. V dropped 4 bases and J dropped 2 bases, with 12 bases sitting between them. Combining the CDR3 with reference TRBV29-1 and TRBJ2-4 gives the whole variable domain SAVISQKPSRDICQRGTSLTIQCQVDSQVTMMFWYRQQPGQSLTLIATANQGSEATYESGFVIDKFPISRPNLTFSTLTVSNMSPEDSSIYLCSVVETGTKNIQYFGAGTRLSVL.